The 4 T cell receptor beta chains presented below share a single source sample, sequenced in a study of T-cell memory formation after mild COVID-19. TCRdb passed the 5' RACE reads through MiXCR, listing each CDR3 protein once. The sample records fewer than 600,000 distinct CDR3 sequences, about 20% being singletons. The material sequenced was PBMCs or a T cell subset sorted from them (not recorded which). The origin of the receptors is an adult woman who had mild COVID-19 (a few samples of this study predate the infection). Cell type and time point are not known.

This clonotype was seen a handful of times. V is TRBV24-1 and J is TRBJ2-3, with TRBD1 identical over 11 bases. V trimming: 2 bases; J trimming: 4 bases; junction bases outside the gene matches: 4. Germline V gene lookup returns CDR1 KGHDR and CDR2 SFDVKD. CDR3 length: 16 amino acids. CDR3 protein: CATSDSRTGGPDTQYF. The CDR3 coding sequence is TGTGCCACCAGTGATTCCCGGACAGGGGGCCCAGATACGCAGTATTTT.

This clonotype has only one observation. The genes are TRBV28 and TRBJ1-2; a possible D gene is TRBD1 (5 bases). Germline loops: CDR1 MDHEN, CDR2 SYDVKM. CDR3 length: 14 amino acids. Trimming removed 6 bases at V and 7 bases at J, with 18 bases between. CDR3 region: CASSSAEGTSGYTF. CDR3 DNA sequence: TGTGCCAGCAGCTCGGCGGAGGGGACCAGTGGCTACACCTTC.

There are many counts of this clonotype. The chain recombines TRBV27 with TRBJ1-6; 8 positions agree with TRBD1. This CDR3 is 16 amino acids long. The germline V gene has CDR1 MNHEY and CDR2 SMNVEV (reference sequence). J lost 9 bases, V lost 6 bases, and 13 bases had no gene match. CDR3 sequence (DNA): TGTGCCAGCAGCAACCACAGGGGGTATTTAGGTTCACCCCTCCACTTT. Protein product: CASSNHRGYLGSPLHF.

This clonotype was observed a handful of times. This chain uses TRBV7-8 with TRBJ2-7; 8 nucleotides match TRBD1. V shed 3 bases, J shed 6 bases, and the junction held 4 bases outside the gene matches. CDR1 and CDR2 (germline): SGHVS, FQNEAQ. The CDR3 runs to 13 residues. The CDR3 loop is CASSLDRDGEQYF. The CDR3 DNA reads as TGTGCCAGCAGCTTGGACAGGGACGGCGAGCAGTACTTC. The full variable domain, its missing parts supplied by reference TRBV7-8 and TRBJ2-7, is GAGVSQSPRYKVAKRGQDVALRCDPISGHVSLFWYQQALGQGPEFLTYFQNEAQLDKSGLPSDRFFAERPEGSVSTLKIQRTQQEDSAVYLCASSLDRDGEQYFGPGTRLTVT.